These 22 T cell receptor beta chains originate from one sample sequenced in a study of cytomegalovirus exposure and HLA in healthy donors. The primer mix had 60 Vbeta and 13 Jbeta primers. TCRdb keeps only in-frame clones here, not all; method: immunoSEQ multiplex PCR. The data hold around 280,000 clones, with approximately 90% observed a single time. Sequences were obtained from PBMCs. Receptor source: a woman younger than 30 in good health and CMV-seronegative.

The chain has TRBV27 and TRBJ2-5; 13 positions match TRBD2. V lost 7 bases to trimming and J lost 5 bases; unmatched junction nucleotides: 10. This CDR3 has 16 residues. Germline V gives CDR1 MNHEY, CDR2 SMNVEV (reference sequence). Here the CDR3 reads CASIPRLAGGGETQYF. CDR3 in DNA: TGTGCCAGCATTCCCAGACTAGCGGGGGGCGGGGAGACCCAGTACTTC.

This chain joins TRBV7-8 and TRBJ1-2; 10 nucleotides line up with TRBD1. Germline loops: CDR1 SGHVS, CDR2 FQNEAQ. V gave up 1 base and J gave up 4 bases; unmatched junction bases: 6. The CDR3 has 16 residues. CDR3 sequence: CASSLGWTGGFYGYTF. For the CDR3, the DNA is TGTGCCAGCAGCTTAGGGTGGACAGGGGGTTTCTATGGCTACACCTTC. Full variable domain (outside the CDR3, taken from reference TRBV7-8 and TRBJ1-2): GAGVSQSPRYKVAKRGQDVALRCDPISGHVSLFWYQQALGQGPEFLTYFQNEAQLDKSGLPSDRFFAERPEGSVSTLKIQRTQQEDSAVYLCASSLGWTGGFYGYTFGSGTRLTVV.

This chain connects TRBV5-1 to TRBJ1-4; D not resolved. The CDR3 is made up of 14 amino acids. CDR1 is SGHRS and CDR2 is YFSETQ in the germline V gene. V lost 3 bases and J 6 bases, leaving 12 bases between the germline ends. The CDR3 sequence: CASSSGVADEKLFF. The DNA of the CDR3 is TGCGCCAGCAGCTCCGGGGTAGCAGATGAAAAACTGTTTTTT.

V is TRBV29-1 and J is TRBJ1-1; 7 nucleotides agree with TRBD1. The CDR3 consists of 17 residues. Looked up from germline, CDR1 is SQVTM and CDR2 is ANQGSEA. The trim removed 0 bases at V and 10 bases at J, leaving 20 bases unmatched. The chain's CDR3 is CSVEDSSGTASRRGAFF. CDR3 DNA sequence: TGCAGCGTTGAAGATAGCTCCGGGACAGCGAGCCGGCGGGGAGCTTTCTTT. The entire variable domain, with the rest obtained from reference TRBV29-1 and TRBJ1-1, is as follows: SAVISQKPSRDICQRGTSLTIQCQVDSQVTMMFWYRQQPGQSLTLIATANQGSEATYESGFVIDKFPISRPNLTFSTLTVSNMSPEDSSIYLCSVEDSSGTASRRGAFFGQGTRLTVV.

V and J are TRBV18 and TRBJ1-5, with D uncertain. The V end was cut by 1 base, the J end by 8 bases, with 15 bases between. The CDR3 has 15 residues. Germline V gene lookup returns CDR1 KGHSH and CDR2 LQKENI. CDR3 residues: CASSPQVSRAEPQHF. For the CDR3, the DNA is TGTGCCAGCTCACCACAGGTGTCGCGAGCGGAGCCCCAGCATTTT.

The V gene is TRBV7-6, the J gene TRBJ2-7; 10 bases line up with TRBD1. The V and J ends lost 6 bases and 2 bases, in that order; junction bases with no gene match: 7. The CDR3 covers 15 residues. From germline, CDR1 is SGHVS and CDR2 FNYEAQ. In nucleotides, the CDR3 is TGTGCCAGCAGGCCGGACAGGGGGGAACCCTACGAGCAGTACTTC. Translating gives CASRPDRGEPYEQYF.

The rearrangement joins TRBV5-1 to TRBJ2-1; 10 positions match TRBD2. The CDR3 consists of 15 residues. J gave up 8 bases and V 0 bases, and 5 bases lay outside the gene matches. Germline V CDR1 and CDR2: SGHRS, YFSETQ. The CDR3 DNA follows: TGCGCCAGCAGCTTGGGACTAGCGGGCGGTGATGAGCAGTTCTTC. It codes for CASSLGLAGGDEQFF.

The chain employs TRBV19 and TRBJ1-2; 7 bases match TRBD1. The CDR3 totals 15 residues. CDR1 is LNHDA, CDR2 SQIVND, per germline (reference sequence). V was clipped by 1 base and J by 4 bases; unmatched bases: 6. CDR3 region: CASSIGDRVTYGYTF. In DNA, the CDR3 is TGTGCCAGTAGTATAGGGGACAGAGTAACCTATGGCTACACCTTC.

This clone was seen only once. J is TRBJ2-1 and V is TRBV4-2; D unresolved. This CDR3 has 14 residues. Germline CDR1 is LGHNA and CDR2 is YNFKEQ. V was pared by 1 base and J by 8 bases, with 12 bases between. DNA of the CDR3: TGTGCCAGCAGCCAAGTGGGCCAGCCCGATGAGCAGTTCTTC. Translated: CASSQVGQPDEQFF.

The chain has TRBV9 and TRBJ2-5, with TRBD2 as a possible D gene (7 bases). The germline V gene encodes CDR1 SGDLS and CDR2 YYNGEE. The CDR3 extends over 14 amino acids. The germline V and J ends were trimmed by 1 base and 4 bases, with 11 bases remaining between them. This CDR3 is CASSVTGRGETQYF. The CDR3 nucleotides read TGTGCCAGCAGCGTAACAGGGAGGGGAGAGACCCAGTACTTC.

The V gene is TRBV14, the J gene TRBJ2-7; possibly TRBD1 for D (5 bases). Looked up from germline, CDR1 is SGHDN and CDR2 is FVKESK. Trimming left V 8 bases short and J 6 bases short, with 14 bases between. CDR3 size: 12 residues. For the CDR3, the DNA is TGTGCCAGCGCCCAGGGTACGGGCGAGCAGTACTTC. It codes for CASAQGTGEQYF.

J is TRBJ2-2 and V is TRBV15; D may be TRBD2 (7 bases). Deletions cut 0 bases from V and 6 bases from J, with 8 bases between. The CDR3 sequence is 14 residues long. The V gene's germline CDR1 is LNHNV and CDR2 YYDKDF (reference sequence). The CDR3 here is CATSREGGAGELFF. The CDR3 DNA follows: TGTGCCACCAGCAGAGAAGGGGGGGCCGGGGAGCTGTTTTTT.

The gene calls are TRBV4-1 and TRBJ1-6; tentative D call: TRBD1 (5 bases). Trimming removed 6 bases at V and 10 bases at J, with 19 bases between. This CDR3 has 15 amino acids. The germline V gene has CDR1 MGHRA and CDR2 YSYEKL. The CDR3 sequence: CASRGLTGKGSPLHF. In DNA, the CDR3 is TGCGCCAGCAGGGGGCTGACGGGTAAAGGATCACCCCTCCACTTT.

V gene TRBV13 combines with J gene TRBJ2-2; D may be TRBD2 (6 bases). V lost 5 bases and J lost 4, with 20 bases in between. Per the germline V gene, CDR1 is PRHDT and CDR2 is FYEKMQ (reference sequence). The CDR3 spans 17 residues. CDR3 amino acids: CASSHRPVQGLTGELFF. The CDR3, as DNA: TGTGCCAGCAGCCACCGCCCGGTGCAGGGACTCACCGGGGAGCTGTTTTTT. Supplemented by reference TRBV13 and TRBJ2-2, the full variable domain reads AAGVIQSPRHLIKEKRETATLKCYPIPRHDTVYWYQQGPGQDPQFLISFYEKMQSDKGSIPDRFSAQQFSDYHSELNMSSLELGDSALYFCASSHRPVQGLTGELFFGEGSRLTVL.

The chain combines TRBV9 with TRBJ1-4; D gene ambiguous. Germline CDR1 is SGDLS and CDR2 is YYNGEE. Trimming pared 1 base from V and 5 bases from J, leaving 6 bases between. CDR3 size: 13 residues. The chain's CDR3 is CASSVPGNEKLFF. The DNA of the CDR3 is TGTGCCAGCAGCGTACCGGGAAATGAAAAACTGTTTTTT.

CDR3 sequence reads: CASRGTGGLDEQYF. The CDR3 bases are TGCGCCAGCAGAGGGACAGGGGGCCTGGACGAGCAGTACTTC. This chain uses TRBV5-1 with TRBJ2-7; 12 bases are shared with TRBD1. V shed 5 bases, J shed 5 bases, and the junction held 5 bases outside the gene matches. The germline V gene has CDR1 SGHRS and CDR2 YFSETQ. This CDR3 comprises 14 residues.

This clone showed up just once. The V gene is TRBV4-1, the J gene TRBJ1-3, with a possible D match to TRBD1 (6 bases). Germline assignment: CDR1 MGHRA and CDR2 YSYEKL. Trimming left V 1 base short and J 9 bases short, with 19 bases between. The CDR3 contains 16 residues. CDR3 residues: CASSQVAGTPRTTIYF. The CDR3, as DNA: TGCGCCAGCAGCCAAGTGGCCGGGACACCTAGGACCACCATATATTTT.

CDR3 protein: CAARGQGLYGYTF. The CDR3 DNA follows: TGTGCCGCCAGGGGACAGGGACTCTATGGCTACACCTTC. The chain couples TRBV19 to TRBJ1-2, with 9 positions matching TRBD1. CDR1 and CDR2 (germline): LNHDA, SQIVND (reference sequence). V trimming: 11 bases; J trimming: 4 bases; junction bases outside the gene matches: 8. CDR3 size: 13 residues.

V gene TRBV27 combines with J gene TRBJ2-5, with a possible D match to TRBD1 (5 bases). CDR1 is MNHEY and CDR2 is SMNVEV in the germline V gene (reference sequence). This CDR3 comprises 15 residues. V lost 5 bases, J lost 0 bases, and 13 bases lay in between. CDR3 DNA sequence: TGTGCCAGCAGTCCGTCCAAGGGGTACCAAGAGACCCAGTACTTC. Translating gives CASSPSKGYQETQYF.

This chain connects TRBV13 to TRBJ1-1; the match to TRBD1 covers 7 bases. Per germline, CDR1 PRHDT and CDR2 FYEKMQ (reference sequence). Unmatched junction bases numbered 8, after V lost 0 bases and J lost 7 bases. This CDR3 region has 15 residues. CDR3 sequence (DNA): TGTGCCAGCAGCTTAGGCCAGGTAGGGACAGTTGAAGCTTTCTTT. It codes for CASSLGQVGTVEAFF.

This chain uses TRBV19 with TRBJ2-1, with 12 bases aligning to TRBD1. Germline V lookup: CDR1 LNHDA, CDR2 SQIVND (reference sequence). V lost 3 bases, J lost 8 bases, and 8 bases stayed unmatched. This CDR3 comprises 16 residues. This chain's CDR3 is CASSMPPGQGADEQFF. The CDR3 DNA reads as TGTGCCAGTAGTATGCCGCCGGGACAGGGGGCAGATGAGCAGTTCTTC.

V usage is TRBV20-1 and J usage is TRBJ2-7, with D hard to call. The CDR3 extends over 11 amino acids. V dropped 6 bases and J dropped 0 bases, with 6 bases sitting between them. Looked up from germline, CDR1 is DFQATT and CDR2 is SNEGSKA (reference sequence). CDR3 nucleotides: TGCAGTGCGGGCAGCTCCTACGAGCAGTACTTC. Translating it yields CSAGSSYEQYF.